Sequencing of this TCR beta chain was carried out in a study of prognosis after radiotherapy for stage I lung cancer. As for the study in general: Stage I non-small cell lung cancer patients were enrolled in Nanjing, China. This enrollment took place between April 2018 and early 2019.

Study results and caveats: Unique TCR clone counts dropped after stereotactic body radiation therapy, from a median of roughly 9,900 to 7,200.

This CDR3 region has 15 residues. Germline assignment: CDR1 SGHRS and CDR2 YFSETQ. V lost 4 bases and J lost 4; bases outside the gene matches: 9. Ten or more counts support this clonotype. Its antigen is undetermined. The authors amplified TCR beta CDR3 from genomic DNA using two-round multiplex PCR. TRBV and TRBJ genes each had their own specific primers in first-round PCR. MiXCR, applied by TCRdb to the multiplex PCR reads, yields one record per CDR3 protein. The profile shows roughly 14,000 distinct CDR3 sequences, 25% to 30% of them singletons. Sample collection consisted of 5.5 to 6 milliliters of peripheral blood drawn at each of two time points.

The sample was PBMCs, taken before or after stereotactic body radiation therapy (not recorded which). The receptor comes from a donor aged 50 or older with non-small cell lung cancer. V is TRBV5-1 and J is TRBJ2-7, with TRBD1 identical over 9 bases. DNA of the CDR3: TGCGCCAGCAGCCCCCAACAGGGGGCGGAGTACGAGCAGTACTTC. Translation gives CASSPQQGAEYEQYF.